These 27 T cell receptor beta chains were sequenced from one sample in a study of OX40 agonist ivuxolimab in advanced cancers. Data came from immunoSEQ multiplex PCR; TCRdb stores just in-frame clones and leaves some out. The sample has roughly 100,000 clones; roughly 93% are singletons. The sample in question was CD4+ or CD8+ T cells sorted from blood, obtained in a trial of the OX40 agonist ivuxolimab. The receptors here all came from an adult with an advanced solid tumor such as melanoma, head and neck, liver or kidney cancer.

The chain has TRBV29-1 and TRBJ1-1; D may be TRBD1 (5 bases). The CDR3 loop spans 18 amino acids. V lost 2 bases, J lost 0 bases, and 22 bases lay in between. Per germline, CDR1 SQVTM and CDR2 ANQGSEA. In DNA, the CDR3 is TGCAGCGTTGAAAAAGGAGCGGGGCGATTTAGTATGAACACTGAAGCTTTCTTT. It is translated as CSVEKGAGRFSMNTEAFF. The variable domain in full, with the rest retrieved from reference TRBV29-1 and TRBJ1-1, is SAVISQKPSRDICQRGTSLTIQCQVDSQVTMMFWYRQQPGQSLTLIATANQGSEATYESGFVIDKFPISRPNLTFSTLTVSNMSPEDSSIYLCSVEKGAGRFSMNTEAFFGQGTRLTVV.

This rearrangement joins TRBV4-1 to TRBJ2-1; perhaps TRBD2 as D (5 bases). The germline CDR1 and CDR2 sequences are MGHRA and YSYEKL. This CDR3 contains 16 residues. V was cut by 0 bases and J by 4 bases, with 13 bases left in between. The CDR3 DNA sequence: TGCGCCAGCAGCCAAGAGTACGGACTCCCTTACAATGAGCAGTTCTTC. It specifies CASSQEYGLPYNEQFF.

CDR3 protein: CASSFGVRGQYF. CDR3 nucleotides: TGTGCCAGCAGTTTCGGAGTCAGGGGACAGTACTTC. The chain couples TRBV28 to TRBJ2-5; D possibly corresponds to TRBD1 (6 bases). This CDR3 is 12 amino acids long. V dropped 3 bases and J dropped 11 bases, with 13 bases sitting between them. Germline assignment: CDR1 MDHEN and CDR2 SYDVKM.

The chain uses TRBV2 and TRBJ1-1; 8 bases map to TRBD1. The junction had 6 bases not matched to a gene; V was cut back by 4 bases and J by 8 bases. The CDR3 runs to 13 residues. From germline, CDR1 is SNHLY and CDR2 FYNNEI. In DNA, the CDR3 is TGTGCCAGCAGTGGACAGGGGTTTTCGGAAGCTTTCTTT. It yields the protein CASSGQGFSEAFF.

The V call is TRBV6-6, the J call TRBJ1-5; D is unclear. V dropped 2 bases and J dropped 4 bases, with 12 bases sitting between them. The CDR3 contains 15 residues. Germline lookup yields CDR1 MNHNY and CDR2 SVGAGI (reference sequence). CDR3 DNA sequence: TGTGCCAGCAGTTACCGGGCTGATCGGAATCAGCCCCAGCATTTT. Protein: CASSYRADRNQPQHF.

This chain joins TRBV6-6 and TRBJ2-5; D might be TRBD1 (5 bases). This CDR3 is built from 14 residues. The germline CDR1 and CDR2 sequences are MNHNY and SVGAGI (reference sequence). Trimming removed 5 bases from V and 1 base from J, with 11 bases in between. Written as DNA, the CDR3 is TGTGCCAGCAGTCCCCGTCAGGGCCAAGAGACCCAGTACTTC. Protein product: CASSPRQGQETQYF.

The CDR3 DNA follows: TGTGCCAGCAGACAAAACGTCAAACCGAATACGCAGTATTTT. This sequence encodes CASRQNVKPNTQYF. V is TRBV6-5 and J is TRBJ2-3; no reliable D call. Germline V gives CDR1 MNHEY, CDR2 SVGAGI. V lost 6 bases, J lost 7 bases, and 17 bases lay in between. The CDR3 has 14 amino acids.

V gene TRBV28 combines with J gene TRBJ1-5; D gene ambiguous. Germline V gene sequence: CDR1 MDHEN, CDR2 SYDVKM. Trimming removed 2 bases from V and 0 bases from J, with 11 bases in between. This CDR3 contains 16 residues. The CDR3 region is CASSLTETYSNQPQHF. CDR3 nucleotide sequence: TGTGCCAGCAGTTTAACAGAGACTTATAGCAATCAGCCCCAGCATTTT. Looking up the rest from reference TRBV28 and TRBJ1-5 gives the full variable domain: DVKVTQSSRYLVKRTGEKVFLECVQDMDHENMFWYRQDPGLGLRLIYFSYDVKMKEKGDIPEGYSVSREKKERFSLILESASTNQTSMYLCASSLTETYSNQPQHFGDGTRLSIL.

The J gene is TRBJ2-2, the V gene TRBV27; D remains ambiguous. V was cut by 4 bases and J by 6 bases, with 9 bases left in between. The CDR3 loop spans 13 amino acids. Looked up from germline, CDR1 is MNHEY and CDR2 is SMNVEV (reference sequence). The CDR3: CASSWVFAGELFF. CDR3 DNA sequence: TGTGCCAGCAGTTGGGTATTCGCCGGGGAGCTGTTTTTT.

The rearrangement links TRBV10-3 to TRBJ1-5; D unclear. The germline V gene has CDR1 ENHRY and CDR2 SYGVKD. Between the trimmed V and J ends, which lost 0 bases and 3 bases, there was a span of 12 bases. CDR3 length equals 16 residues. CDR3 sequence (DNA): TGTGCCATCAGTGAGTCGGACCCGCGAACCAATCAGCCCCAGCATTTT. Translating it yields CAISESDPRTNQPQHF.

J is TRBJ2-1 and V is TRBV6-5; D gene uncertain. Germline V gives CDR1 MNHEY, CDR2 SVGAGI. Deletions cut 1 base from V and 8 bases from J, with 12 bases between. This CDR3 has 14 amino acids. In DNA, the CDR3 is TGTGCCAGCAGTTACTTATTGGCACTGGATGAGCAGTTCTTC. Translated, it gives CASSYLLALDEQFF.

This clone was detected only once. The rearrangement joins TRBV30 to TRBJ2-7, with D possibly matching TRBD2 (5 bases). V shed 1 base and J shed 0 bases, with 13 bases lying between them. This CDR3 is 15 amino acids long. Looked up from germline, CDR1 is GTSNPN and CDR2 is SVGIG (reference sequence). CDR3 sequence: CAWSAGIISSYEQYV. The CDR3 coding sequence is TGTGCCTGGAGTGCCGGGATAATTAGCTCCTACGAGCAGTACGTC.

This chain uses TRBV9 with TRBJ1-2; 12 positions match TRBD1. The germline CDR1 and CDR2 sequences are SGDLS and YYNGEE. V dropped 3 bases and J dropped 8; count of bases not matched to a gene: 11. The CDR3 spans 16 residues. CDR3 loop: CASSATHGTGGDGYTF. CDR3 nucleotide sequence: TGTGCCAGCAGCGCCACTCATGGGACAGGGGGCGACGGCTACACCTTC.

The rearrangement links TRBV6-8 to TRBJ1-5; a possible D gene is TRBD1 (6 bases). The germline V and J ends were trimmed by 0 bases and 6 bases, with 12 bases remaining between them. Germline CDR1 and CDR2: MNHGY and SAAAGT. The CDR3 sequence is 15 residues long. The CDR3 DNA reads as TGTGCCAGCAGTTACTCGTGGGGGGCGGGTCAGCCCCAGCATTTT. Amino acid sequence: CASSYSWGAGQPQHF.

The chain links TRBV30 to TRBJ1-6; D is undetermined. Trimming took off 4 bases at V and 13 bases at J, with 14 bases between the two ends. The CDR3 loop spans 12 amino acids. Per the germline V gene, CDR1 is GTSNPN and CDR2 is SVGIG (reference sequence). CDR3 DNA sequence: TGTGCCTGGAAAGGAGTGCTGTCGCCCCTCCACTTT. Encoded protein: CAWKGVLSPLHF.

The chain joins TRBV10-3 to TRBJ1-2; D gene ambiguous. This CDR3 region has 15 residues. Germline V gene lookup returns CDR1 ENHRY and CDR2 SYGVKD. V lost 0 bases to trimming and J lost 4 bases, with 12 bases between them. For the CDR3, the DNA is TGTGCCATCAGTGAGTCTATCGGGTCAATCTATGGCTACACCTTC. It is translated as CAISESIGSIYGYTF.

J is TRBJ2-2 and V is TRBV5-1, with unresolved D. CDR3 length: 13 amino acids. V was cut by 1 base and J by 3 bases, with 4 bases left in between. Per germline, CDR1 SGHRS and CDR2 YFSETQ. The CDR3 protein is CASSLSDTGELFF. The CDR3 bases are TGCGCCAGCAGCTTGAGCGACACCGGGGAGCTGTTTTTT.

V and J are TRBV7-3 and TRBJ2-5; unclear D gene. The V end lost 5 bases, the J end lost 0 bases, and 4 bases lay between the germline ends. Germline CDR1 is SGHTA and CDR2 is FQGTGA. The CDR3 is 12 amino acids. CDR3 in amino acids: CASSANQETQYF. The CDR3 bases are TGTGCCAGCAGCGCCAACCAAGAGACCCAGTACTTC.

The chain is built from TRBV27 and TRBJ2-1, with TRBD2 matching 8 bases. V lost 0 bases to trimming and J lost 6 bases; unmatched junction nucleotides: 19. From germline, CDR1 is MNHEY and CDR2 SMNVEV (reference sequence). The CDR3 has 20 residues. The CDR3 loop is CASSLSIGRGVSASGNEQFF. The DNA for the CDR3 is TGTGCCAGCAGTTTATCGATCGGGAGGGGGGTGTCCGCTAGCGGCAATGAGCAGTTCTTC.

The chain carries TRBV28 and TRBJ2-5; tentatively, D is TRBD2 (6 bases). Germline V lookup: CDR1 MDHEN, CDR2 SYDVKM. This CDR3 has 20 residues. Trimming cost V 1 base and J 5 bases, with 29 bases left between them. The DNA of the CDR3 is TGTGCCAGCAGTTTATTCTCAAGAGGTTTTGGACCGCCCGGAGGGGAGACCCAGTACTTC. It codes for CASSLFSRGFGPPGGETQYF.

The CDR3 sequence is CASRPGGGAGRTEAFF. In DNA, the CDR3 is TGTGCCAGCAGACCCGGGGGAGGGGCAGGAAGGACTGAAGCTTTCTTT. The chain is built from TRBV4-2 and TRBJ1-1, with a tentative D call TRBD1 (5 bases). Deletions cut 6 bases from V and 5 bases from J, with 22 bases between. From germline, CDR1 is LGHNA and CDR2 YNFKEQ. CDR3 length equals 16 residues.

The chain carries TRBV15 and TRBJ2-1; 14 bases line up with TRBD2. Germline CDR1 LNHNV, CDR2 YYDKDF (reference sequence). This CDR3 region has 16 residues. V gave up 1 base and J gave up 10 bases; unmatched junction bases: 6. The CDR3 nucleotides read TGTGCCACCAGCAGAGCCGGGACTAGCGGGAGCCGGGAGCAGTTCTTC. This encodes CATSRAGTSGSREQFF.

This chain uses TRBV30 with TRBJ1-1; D not certain. CDR3 size: 12 residues. The V and J ends lost 4 bases and 1 base respectively, with 7 bases between them. Germline V lookup: CDR1 GTSNPN, CDR2 SVGIG (reference sequence). The CDR3 protein is CAWIRENTEAFF. For the CDR3, the DNA is TGTGCCTGGATACGGGAGAACACTGAAGCTTTCTTT. Full variable domain (missing parts from reference TRBV30 and TRBJ1-1): SQTIHQWPATLVQPVGSPLSLECTVEGTSNPNLYWYRQAAGRGLQLLFYSVGIGQISSEVPQNLSASRPQDRQFILSSKKLLLSDSGFYLCAWIRENTEAFFGQGTRLTVV.

The chain is built from TRBV6-5 and TRBJ2-1; 15 bases are a match to TRBD2. The CDR3 is 16 amino acids. V was pared by 2 bases and J by 7 bases, with 3 bases of the junction left unmatched. Germline V CDR1 and CDR2: MNHEY, SVGAGI. CDR3 coding DNA: TGTGCCAGCAGTTACATGGGACTAGCGGGAGGAAATGAGCAGTTCTTC. Protein sequence: CASSYMGLAGGNEQFF.

The J gene is TRBJ1-5, the V gene TRBV19, with D maybe TRBD1 (6 bases). The CDR3 loop spans 15 amino acids. Germline V CDR1 and CDR2: LNHDA, SQIVND (reference sequence). V lost 5 bases and J lost 4, with 15 bases in between. The CDR3 nucleotides read TGTGCCAGTAGTCTCGACAGGCCGGAGAATCAGCCCCAGCATTTT. Protein product: CASSLDRPENQPQHF.

The chain combines TRBV7-2 with TRBJ2-2, with D uncertain. The CDR3 loop spans 11 amino acids. CDR1 and CDR2 (germline): SGHTA, FQGNSA. V lost 5 bases and J lost 4, with 2 bases in between. The CDR3 DNA sequence: TGTGCCAGCAGCACCACCGGGGAGCTGTTTTTT. Its translation is CASSTTGELFF.

In this sample, this clone turned up a few times. The CDR3 protein is CASSLEADTQYF. Here the CDR3 DNA reads TGTGCCAGCAGCTTAGAGGCAGATACGCAGTATTTT. J is TRBJ2-3 and V is TRBV11-3, with D unclear. The ends were cut back, 0 bases at V and 4 bases at J, with 2 bases in the middle. This CDR3 has 12 amino acids. The germline CDR1 and CDR2 sequences are SGHNT and YENEEA.